These 24 T cell receptor beta chains share one sample of origin, sequenced in a study of blood T cell repertoires in COVID-19. Assay: immunoSEQ multiplex PCR; the TCRdb copy retains only in-frame clones and omits some. The sample includes 150,000 or so clones, around 85% of them seen just once. Source material: peripheral blood. These receptors were obtained from a woman in her 70s with acute or convalescent COVID-19.

The V call is TRBV27, the J call TRBJ2-2; possible D gene TRBD1, 6 bases. The CDR3 runs to 16 residues. Germline CDR1 reads MNHEY; CDR2 reads SMNVEV (reference sequence). The germline V and J ends were trimmed by 4 bases and 3 bases, with 15 bases remaining between them. The CDR3 region is CASSSNPTGYTGELFF. Written as DNA, the CDR3 is TGTGCCAGCAGTTCTAATCCGACAGGATACACCGGGGAGCTGTTTTTT.

The chain joins TRBV9 to TRBJ1-2; D unclear. V was trimmed by 4 bases and J by 1 base, leaving 14 bases between them. The CDR3 length is 15 residues. The germline gives CDR1 SGDLS, CDR2 YYNGEE. The CDR3 region is CASSPNQAVNYGYTF. The CDR3 DNA follows: TGTGCCAGCAGCCCTAATCAGGCAGTTAACTATGGCTACACCTTC.

Details on this clone: This specimen includes other DNA sequences encoding the same CDR3. The J gene is TRBJ1-1, the V gene TRBV2; D is possibly TRBD1 (6 bases). This CDR3 is built from 13 residues. Germline V lookup: CDR1 SNHLY, CDR2 FYNNEI. V was clipped by 7 bases and J by 7 bases, with 16 bases between them. The CDR3 loop reads CASTGQGLGEAFF. The CDR3 DNA is TGTGCCAGCACAGGCCAGGGGCTTGGTGAAGCTTTCTTT.

The chain links TRBV4-3 to TRBJ1-2; 7 bases are a match to TRBD1. CDR3 length: 15 residues. Germline CDR1 reads LGHNA; CDR2 reads YSLEER. V shed 0 bases, J shed 7 bases, and the junction held 8 bases outside the gene matches. The CDR3 nucleotides are TGCGCCAGCAGCCAAGAATGGGCAGGGGGACTTGGCTACACCTTC. Protein: CASSQEWAGGLGYTF.

This sequence joins TRBV6-5 and TRBJ2-7, with TRBD1 identical over 7 bases. V was clipped by 8 bases and J by 0 bases; unmatched bases: 10. The CDR3 has 15 amino acids. Germline V lookup: CDR1 MNHEY, CDR2 SVGAGI. The CDR3 region is CASYADRSSSYEQYF. CDR3 DNA sequence: TGTGCCAGCTACGCGGACAGGTCAAGCTCCTACGAGCAGTACTTC.

The chain joins TRBV6-5 to TRBJ2-1, with D possibly matching TRBD1 (6 bases). This CDR3 comprises 15 residues. The V end was cut by 6 bases, the J end by 8 bases, with 20 bases between. The germline gives CDR1 MNHEY, CDR2 SVGAGI. The CDR3 spells CASSSEGTSGHEQFF. The CDR3 DNA follows: TGTGCCAGCAGCTCAGAGGGGACAAGTGGTCATGAGCAGTTCTTC.

The rearrangement uses TRBV7-2 and TRBJ1-2; 11 bases align to TRBD1. V gave up 5 bases and J gave up 7 bases; unmatched junction bases: 9. The CDR3 loop spans 15 amino acids. The germline V gene has CDR1 SGHTA and CDR2 FQGNSA. CDR3 in amino acids: CASSTGGTGGRGYTF. CDR3 nucleotides: TGTGCCAGCAGCACCGGCGGGACAGGGGGTCGTGGCTACACCTTC.

The V call is TRBV19, the J call TRBJ2-2; no firm D call. Germline V lookup: CDR1 LNHDA, CDR2 SQIVND (reference sequence). V was clipped by 5 bases and J by 6 bases, with 13 bases between them. The CDR3 spans 14 residues. This CDR3 is CASSPRFLPGELFF. CDR3 coding DNA: TGTGCCAGTAGTCCTAGGTTTTTGCCCGGGGAGCTGTTTTTT.

The rearrangement uses TRBV9 and TRBJ2-3; 8 bases fit TRBD2. The CDR3 is made up of 13 amino acids. V lost 0 bases to trimming and J lost 12 bases; unmatched junction nucleotides: 6. The germline V gene encodes CDR1 SGDLS and CDR2 YYNGEE. In DNA form, the CDR3 reads TGTGCCAGCAGCGTAGTGGAGCGGGGGAATCAGTATTTT. Protein sequence: CASSVVERGNQYF.

The rearrangement joins TRBV2 to TRBJ2-4; 7 nucleotides agree with TRBD2. There are 14 residues in the CDR3. Losses at the gene ends were 4 bases for V and 10 bases for J; bases not matched to a gene: 10. From germline, CDR1 is SNHLY and CDR2 FYNNEI. CDR3 residues: CASSGLASTVIQYF. The CDR3 region has the DNA TGTGCCAGCAGTGGACTAGCCTCAACAGTGATTCAGTACTTC.

This chain uses TRBV9 with TRBJ1-4; 7 bases map to TRBD1. Germline loops: CDR1 SGDLS, CDR2 YYNGEE. Losses at the gene ends were 0 bases for V and 3 bases for J; bases not matched to a gene: 11. The CDR3 is 18 amino acids. CDR3: CASSVGGGRGYANEKLFF. The CDR3 nucleotides read TGTGCCAGCAGCGTAGGAGGGGGCAGGGGATATGCTAATGAAAAACTGTTTTTT.

V is TRBV6-5 and J is TRBJ1-5; D is uncertain. The V gene lost 6 bases and the J gene lost 3 bases, with 12 bases spanning the gap. CDR1 is MNHEY, CDR2 SVGAGI, per germline. The CDR3 is made up of 14 amino acids. CDR3 in DNA: TGTGCCAGCAGCCTACAGATGACCAATCAGCCCCAGCATTTT. Protein product: CASSLQMTNQPQHF.

The chain employs TRBV5-4 and TRBJ1-3; no firm D call. The CDR3 covers 15 residues. The germline gives CDR1 SGHNT, CDR2 YYREEE (reference sequence). Trimming left V 2 bases short and J 0 bases short, with 9 bases between. CDR3 loop: CASSFDIFSGNTIYF. DNA for the CDR3: TGTGCCAGCAGCTTTGACATATTCTCTGGAAACACCATATATTTT.

The chain employs TRBV6-5 and TRBJ2-1; 11 bases are a match to TRBD2. Germline V gives CDR1 MNHEY, CDR2 SVGAGI. The length of the CDR3 is 15 residues. V trimming: 0 bases; J trimming: 9 bases; junction bases outside the gene matches: 4. As DNA, the CDR3 is TGTGCCAGCAGTTACTCGCCTAGCGGGGGGTTTGAGCAGTTCTTC. Amino acids: CASSYSPSGGFEQFF.

The chain combines TRBV2 with TRBJ1-5; D is possibly TRBD1 (6 bases). This CDR3 spans 14 amino acids. Germline-derived CDR1 and CDR2 are SNHLY and FYNNEI. V was shortened by 4 bases and J by 5 bases, with 12 bases between the two germline ends. In DNA form, the CDR3 reads TGTGCCAGCAGTGTTCAAGGGGGGGATCAGCCCCAGCATTTT. Its protein product is CASSVQGGDQPQHF.

This sequence joins TRBV10-2 and TRBJ1-2; no clear D. The CDR3 length is 14 residues. Germline lookup yields CDR1 WSHSY and CDR2 SAAADI. V gave up 4 bases and J gave up 4 bases, with 13 bases separating them. CDR3 sequence: CASSVPGTPYGYTF. CDR3 sequence (DNA): TGCGCCAGCAGTGTCCCAGGAACCCCCTATGGCTACACCTTC.

The rearrangement joins TRBV5-6 to TRBJ2-5; D is possibly TRBD2 (5 bases). The CDR3 contains 16 residues. CDR1 is SGHDT and CDR2 is YYEEEE in the germline V gene. V was clipped by 1 base and J by 5 bases, with 18 bases between them. The CDR3 here is CASSLLRAEPGETQYF. CDR3 nucleotides: TGTGCCAGCAGCTTGCTGAGGGCCGAACCTGGGGAGACCCAGTACTTC. The whole variable domain, filled in from reference TRBV5-6 and TRBJ2-5, reads DAGVTQSPTHLIKTRGQQVTLRCSPKSGHDTVSWYQQALGQGPQFIFQYYEEEERQRGNFPDRFSGHQFPNYSSELNVNALLLGDSALYLCASSLLRAEPGETQYFGPGTRLLVL.

The rearrangement links TRBV6-5 to TRBJ1-6; D unclear. This CDR3 is 14 amino acids long. Germline V gene data show CDR1 as MNHEY and CDR2 as SVGAGI. V lost 10 bases and J lost 8, with 18 bases in between. The CDR3 coding sequence is TGTGCCACCGTTCCAGTCCTCCATTATTCACCCCTCCACTTT. As protein: CATVPVLHYSPLHF.

The DNA for the CDR3 is TGTGCCAGCAGCCAAGATCTACCCGGGGTCCTCTCTGGGGCCAACGTCCTGACTTTC. Its translation is CASSQDLPGVLSGANVLTF. This rearrangement joins TRBV3-1 (or the pseudogene TRBV3-2) to TRBJ2-6; D may be TRBD2 (5 bases). The CDR3 is 19 residues long. The germline V gene has CDR1 LGHDT and CDR2 YNNKEL (reference sequence). Deletions cut 0 bases from V and 0 bases from J, with 15 bases between.

This clone has a single count. The chain links TRBV6-1 to TRBJ2-7; 8 bases align to TRBD2. V lost 1 base and J lost 4; bases outside the gene matches: 3. This CDR3 has 14 amino acids. The germline CDR1 and CDR2 sequences are MNHNS and SASEGT. Here the CDR3 reads CASSEGASGYEQYV. CDR3 bases: TGTGCCAGCAGTGAAGGCGCTAGCGGGTACGAGCAGTACGTC.

As to this clone: Other nucleotide sequences in the sample specify the same CDR3. This sequence joins TRBV6-5 and TRBJ1-3; possible D gene TRBD1, 6 bases. The CDR3 sequence is 15 residues long. Trimming pared 2 bases from V and 1 base from J, leaving 9 bases between. Germline V gives CDR1 MNHEY, CDR2 SVGAGI. The CDR3 nucleotides read TGTGCCAGCAGTTACGGGGGGGCATCTGGAAACACCATATATTTT. It encodes CASSYGGASGNTIYF.

This clone was seen once. The V gene is TRBV13, the J gene TRBJ2-4, with TRBD2 identical over 8 bases. The CDR3 sequence is 16 residues long. The J segment lost 5 bases and the V segment lost 2 bases, leaving 8 bases of the junction unmatched. Germline loops: CDR1 PRHDT, CDR2 FYEKMQ (reference sequence). In DNA form, the CDR3 reads TGTGCCAGCAGCTTAAGGCCTAGCGGGCCTGAAAACATTCAGTACTTC. Translated, it gives CASSLRPSGPENIQYF.

This chain uses TRBV19 with TRBJ1-2; 11 positions match TRBD1. Germline CDR1 and CDR2: LNHDA and SQIVND (reference sequence). This CDR3 comprises 15 residues. V lost 4 bases, J lost 0 bases, and 1 base stayed unmatched. CDR3 bases: TGTGCCAGTAGTAGGACAGGGGGCGCTAACTATGGCTACACCTTC. Protein product: CASSRTGGANYGYTF. The complete variable domain, with remaining parts taken from reference TRBV19 and TRBJ1-2, reads DGGITQSPKYLFRKEGQNVTLSCEQNLNHDAMYWYRQDPGQGLRLIYYSQIVNDFQKGDIAEGYSVSREKKESFPLTVTSAQKNPTAFYLCASSRTGGANYGYTFGSGTRLTVV.

This clone has only one observation. The V call is TRBV29-1, the J call TRBJ2-7, with a tentative D call TRBD1 (6 bases). Germline lookup yields CDR1 SQVTM and CDR2 ANQGSEA. The CDR3 covers 14 residues. Trimming took off 4 bases at V and 0 bases at J, with 13 bases between the two ends. The CDR3 sequence is CSVGGDRSSYEQYF. The CDR3, as DNA: TGCAGCGTTGGAGGAGACAGGAGCTCCTACGAGCAGTACTTC.